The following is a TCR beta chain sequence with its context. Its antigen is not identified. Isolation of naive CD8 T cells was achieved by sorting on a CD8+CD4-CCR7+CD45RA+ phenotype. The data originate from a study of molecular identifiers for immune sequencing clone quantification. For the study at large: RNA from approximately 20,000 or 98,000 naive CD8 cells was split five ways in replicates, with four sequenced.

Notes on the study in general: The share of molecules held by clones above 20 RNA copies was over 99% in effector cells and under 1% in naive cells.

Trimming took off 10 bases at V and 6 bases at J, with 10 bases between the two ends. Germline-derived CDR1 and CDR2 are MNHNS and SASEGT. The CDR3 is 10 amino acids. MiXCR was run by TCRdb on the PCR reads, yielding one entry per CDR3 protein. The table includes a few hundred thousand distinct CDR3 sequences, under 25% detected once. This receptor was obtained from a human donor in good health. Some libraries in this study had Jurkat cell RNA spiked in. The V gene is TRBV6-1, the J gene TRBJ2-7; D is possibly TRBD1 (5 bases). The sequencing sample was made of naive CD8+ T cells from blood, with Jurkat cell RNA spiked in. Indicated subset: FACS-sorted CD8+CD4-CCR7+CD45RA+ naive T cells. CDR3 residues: CATSGIEQYF. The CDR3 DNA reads TGTGCCACGTCAGGGATCGAGCAGTACTTC.